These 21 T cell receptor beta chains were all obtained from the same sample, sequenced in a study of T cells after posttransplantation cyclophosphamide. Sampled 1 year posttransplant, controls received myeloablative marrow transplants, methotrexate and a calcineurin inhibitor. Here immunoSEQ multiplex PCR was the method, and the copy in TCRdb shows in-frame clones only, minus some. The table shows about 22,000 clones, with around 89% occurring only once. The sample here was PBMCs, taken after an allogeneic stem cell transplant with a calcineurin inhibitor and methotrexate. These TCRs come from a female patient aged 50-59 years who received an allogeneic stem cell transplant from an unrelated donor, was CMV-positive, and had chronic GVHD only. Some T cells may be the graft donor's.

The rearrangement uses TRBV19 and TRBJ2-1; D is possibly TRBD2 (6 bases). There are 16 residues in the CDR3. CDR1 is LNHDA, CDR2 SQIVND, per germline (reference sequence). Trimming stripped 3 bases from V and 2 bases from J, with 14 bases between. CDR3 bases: TGTGCCAGTAGTATTCGGGGACTGACACCCTACAATGAGCAGTTCTTC. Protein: CASSIRGLTPYNEQFF. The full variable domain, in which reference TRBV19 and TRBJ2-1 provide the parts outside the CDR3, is DGGITQSPKYLFRKEGQNVTLSCEQNLNHDAMYWYRQDPGQGLRLIYYSQIVNDFQKGDIAEGYSVSREKKESFPLTVTSAQKNPTAFYLCASSIRGLTPYNEQFFGPGTRLTVL.

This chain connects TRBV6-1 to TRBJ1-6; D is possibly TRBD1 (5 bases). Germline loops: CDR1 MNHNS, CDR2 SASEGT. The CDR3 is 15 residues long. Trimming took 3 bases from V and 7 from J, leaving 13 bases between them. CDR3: CASSELWGVNSPLHF. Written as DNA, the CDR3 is TGTGCCAGCAGTGAGTTGTGGGGGGTGAATTCACCCCTCCACTTT.

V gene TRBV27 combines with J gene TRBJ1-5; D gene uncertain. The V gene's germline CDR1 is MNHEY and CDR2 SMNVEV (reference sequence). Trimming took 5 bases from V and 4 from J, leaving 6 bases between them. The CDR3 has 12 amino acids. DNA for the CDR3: TGTGCCAGCAGTCAACAAAATCAGCCCCAGCATTTT. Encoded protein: CASSQQNQPQHF.

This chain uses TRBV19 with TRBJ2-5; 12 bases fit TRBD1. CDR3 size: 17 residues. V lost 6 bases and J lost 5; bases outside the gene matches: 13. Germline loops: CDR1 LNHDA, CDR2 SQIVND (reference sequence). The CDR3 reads CASSWGTGGNVPETQYF. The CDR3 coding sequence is TGTGCCAGTAGCTGGGGGACAGGGGGCAATGTCCCGGAGACCCAGTACTTC.

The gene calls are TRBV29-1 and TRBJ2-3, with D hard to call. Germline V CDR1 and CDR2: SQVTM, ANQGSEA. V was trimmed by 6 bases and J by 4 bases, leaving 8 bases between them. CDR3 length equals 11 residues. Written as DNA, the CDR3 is TGCAGCGTATTAGCCGCAGATACGCAGTATTTT. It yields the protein CSVLAADTQYF.

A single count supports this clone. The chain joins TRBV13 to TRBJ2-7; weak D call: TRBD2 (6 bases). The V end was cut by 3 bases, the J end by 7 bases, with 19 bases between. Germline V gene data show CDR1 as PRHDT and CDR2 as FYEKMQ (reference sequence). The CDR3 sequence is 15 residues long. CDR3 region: CASSFIIGGLGEQYF. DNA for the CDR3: TGTGCCAGCAGCTTCATTATAGGAGGGTTGGGAGAGCAGTACTTC.

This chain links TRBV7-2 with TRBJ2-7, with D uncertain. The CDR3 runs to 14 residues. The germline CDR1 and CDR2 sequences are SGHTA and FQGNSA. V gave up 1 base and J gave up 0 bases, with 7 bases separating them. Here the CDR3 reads CASSLGAISYEQYF. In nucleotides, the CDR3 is TGTGCCAGCAGCTTAGGCGCGATCTCCTACGAGCAGTACTTC. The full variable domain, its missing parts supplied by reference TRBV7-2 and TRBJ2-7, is GAGVSQSPSNKVTEKGKDVELRCDPISGHTALYWYRQSLGQGLEFLIYFQGNSAPDKSGLPSDRFSAERTGGSVSTLTIQRTQQEDSAVYLCASSLGAISYEQYFGPGTRLTVT.

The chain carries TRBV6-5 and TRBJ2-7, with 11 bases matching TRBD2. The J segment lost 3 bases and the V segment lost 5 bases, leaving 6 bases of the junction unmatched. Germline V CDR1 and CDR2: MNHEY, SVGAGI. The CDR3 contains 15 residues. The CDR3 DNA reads TGTGCCAGCAGTCGAGGGACTAGCGGAAGCTACGAGCAGTACTTC. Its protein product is CASSRGTSGSYEQYF.

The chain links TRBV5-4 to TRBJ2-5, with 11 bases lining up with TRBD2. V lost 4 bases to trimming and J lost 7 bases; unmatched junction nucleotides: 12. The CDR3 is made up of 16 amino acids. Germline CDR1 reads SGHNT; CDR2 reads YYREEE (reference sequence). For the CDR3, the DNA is TGTGCCAGCAGCGACCGGAGCGCTAGCGGGAGGTGGACCCAGTACTTC. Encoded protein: CASSDRSASGRWTQYF.

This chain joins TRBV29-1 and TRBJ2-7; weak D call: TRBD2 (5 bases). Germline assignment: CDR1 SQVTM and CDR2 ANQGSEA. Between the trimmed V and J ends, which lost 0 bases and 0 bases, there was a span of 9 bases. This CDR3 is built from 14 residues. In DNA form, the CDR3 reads TGCAGCGTTGAAGAAACGGGGAGCTCCTACGAGCAGTACTTC. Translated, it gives CSVEETGSSYEQYF.

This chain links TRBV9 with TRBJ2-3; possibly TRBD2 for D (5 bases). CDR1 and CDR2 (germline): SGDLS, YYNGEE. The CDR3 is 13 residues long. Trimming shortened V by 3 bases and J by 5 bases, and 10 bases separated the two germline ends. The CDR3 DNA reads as TGTGCCAGCAGCGGACTACAACGAGATACGCAGTATTTT. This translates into CASSGLQRDTQYF.

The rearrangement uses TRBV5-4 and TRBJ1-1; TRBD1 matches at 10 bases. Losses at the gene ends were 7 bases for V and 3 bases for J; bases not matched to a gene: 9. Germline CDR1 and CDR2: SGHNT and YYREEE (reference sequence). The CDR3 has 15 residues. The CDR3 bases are TGTGCCAGCGGTGCGGACAGGGGGATTTACACTGAAGCTTTCTTT. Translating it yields CASGADRGIYTEAFF. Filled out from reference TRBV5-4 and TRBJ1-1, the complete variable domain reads ETGVTQSPTHLIKTRGQQVTLRCSSQSGHNTVSWYQQALGQGPQFIFQYYREEENGRGNFPPRFSGLQFPNYSSELNVNALELDDSALYLCASGADRGIYTEAFFGQGTRLTVV.

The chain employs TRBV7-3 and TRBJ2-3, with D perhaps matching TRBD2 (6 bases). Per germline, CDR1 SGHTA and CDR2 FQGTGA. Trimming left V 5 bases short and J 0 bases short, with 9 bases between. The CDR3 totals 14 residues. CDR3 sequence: CASSPGTSTDTQYF. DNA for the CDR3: TGTGCCAGCAGCCCCGGGACTAGCACAGATACGCAGTATTTT.

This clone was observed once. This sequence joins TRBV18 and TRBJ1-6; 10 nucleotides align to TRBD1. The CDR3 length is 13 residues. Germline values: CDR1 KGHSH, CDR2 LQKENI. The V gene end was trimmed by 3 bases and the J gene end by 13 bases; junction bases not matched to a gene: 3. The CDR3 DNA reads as TGTGCCAGCTCACCGCGACAGGGGGCTCCCCTCCACTTT. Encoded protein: CASSPRQGAPLHF.

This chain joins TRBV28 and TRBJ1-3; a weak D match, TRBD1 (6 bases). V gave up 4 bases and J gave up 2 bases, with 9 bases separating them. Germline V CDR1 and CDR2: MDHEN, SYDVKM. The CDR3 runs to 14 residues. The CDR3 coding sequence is TGTGCCAGCAGTTCCAGGGGTCCTGGAAACACCATATATTTT. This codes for CASSSRGPGNTIYF.

As DNA, the CDR3 is TGTGCCAGCAGTTTAAGGCAGGGGGCGGGCGAGCAGTACTTC. Protein: CASSLRQGAGEQYF. V is TRBV28 and J is TRBJ2-7; 8 bases fit TRBD1. Looked up from germline, CDR1 is MDHEN and CDR2 is SYDVKM. The junction had 6 bases not matched to a gene; V was cut back by 2 bases and J by 6 bases. The CDR3 runs 14 residues.

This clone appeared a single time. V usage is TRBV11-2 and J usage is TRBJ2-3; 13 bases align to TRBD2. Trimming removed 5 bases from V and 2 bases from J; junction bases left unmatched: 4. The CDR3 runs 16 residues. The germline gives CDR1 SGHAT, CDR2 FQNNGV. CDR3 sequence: CASSLGLAGVTDTQYF. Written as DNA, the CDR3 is TGTGCCAGCAGCCTCGGACTAGCGGGAGTCACAGATACGCAGTATTTT.

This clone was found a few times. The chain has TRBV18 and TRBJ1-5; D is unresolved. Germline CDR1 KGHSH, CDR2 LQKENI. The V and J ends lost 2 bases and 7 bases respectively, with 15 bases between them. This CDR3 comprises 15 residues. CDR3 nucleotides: TGTGCCAGCTCACCAAACGCGGACTCCAAACAGCCCCAGCATTTT. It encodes CASSPNADSKQPQHF.

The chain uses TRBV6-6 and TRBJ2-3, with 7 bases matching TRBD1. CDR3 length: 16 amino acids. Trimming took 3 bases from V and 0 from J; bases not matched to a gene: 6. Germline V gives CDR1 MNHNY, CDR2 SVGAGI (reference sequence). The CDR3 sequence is CASSYGDRVSTDTQYF. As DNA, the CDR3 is TGTGCCAGCAGTTATGGGGACAGAGTTAGCACAGATACGCAGTATTTT.

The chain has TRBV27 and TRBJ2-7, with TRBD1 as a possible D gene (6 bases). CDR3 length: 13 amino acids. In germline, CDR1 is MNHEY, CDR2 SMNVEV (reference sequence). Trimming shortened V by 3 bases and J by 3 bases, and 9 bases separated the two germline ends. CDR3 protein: CASSLGHNYEQYF. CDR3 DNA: TGTGCCAGCAGTTTGGGACACAACTACGAGCAGTACTTC.

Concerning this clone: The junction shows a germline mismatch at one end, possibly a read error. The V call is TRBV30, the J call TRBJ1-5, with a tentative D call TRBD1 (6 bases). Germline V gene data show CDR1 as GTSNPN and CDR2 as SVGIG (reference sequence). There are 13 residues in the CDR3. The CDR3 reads CAWSLGGKQPQHF. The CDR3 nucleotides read TGTGCCTGGAGTCTTGGGGGCAAGCAGCCCCAGCATTTT.